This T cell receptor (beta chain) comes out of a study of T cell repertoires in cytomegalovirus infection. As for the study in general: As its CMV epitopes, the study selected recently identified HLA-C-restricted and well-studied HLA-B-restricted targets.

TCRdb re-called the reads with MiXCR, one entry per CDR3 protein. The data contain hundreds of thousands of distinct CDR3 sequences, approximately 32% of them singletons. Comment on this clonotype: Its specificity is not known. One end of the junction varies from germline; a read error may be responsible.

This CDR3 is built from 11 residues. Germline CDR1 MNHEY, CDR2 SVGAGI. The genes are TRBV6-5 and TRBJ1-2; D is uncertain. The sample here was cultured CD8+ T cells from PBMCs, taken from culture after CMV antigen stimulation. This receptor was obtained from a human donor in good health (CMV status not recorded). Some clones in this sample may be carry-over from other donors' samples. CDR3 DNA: TGTGTCAGCAGTTACTTGGGATTATACACCTTC. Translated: CVSSYLGLYTF.